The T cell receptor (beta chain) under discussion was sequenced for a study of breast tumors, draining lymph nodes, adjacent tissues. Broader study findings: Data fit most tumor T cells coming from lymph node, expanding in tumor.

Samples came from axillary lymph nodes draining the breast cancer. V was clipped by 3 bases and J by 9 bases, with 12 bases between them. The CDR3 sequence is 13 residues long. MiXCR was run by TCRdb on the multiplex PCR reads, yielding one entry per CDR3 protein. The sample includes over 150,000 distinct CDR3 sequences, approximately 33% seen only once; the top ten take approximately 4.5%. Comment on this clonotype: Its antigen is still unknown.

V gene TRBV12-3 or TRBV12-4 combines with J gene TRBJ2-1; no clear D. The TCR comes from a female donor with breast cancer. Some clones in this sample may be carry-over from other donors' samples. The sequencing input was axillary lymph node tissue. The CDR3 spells CASSFSGDGEQFF. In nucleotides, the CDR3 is TGTGCCAGCAGTTTCTCGGGCGACGGTGAGCAGTTCTTC.